This T cell receptor beta chain was sequenced in a study of T-cell memory formation after mild COVID-19. This clonotype was picked up a small number of times. The germline gives CDR1 DFQATT, CDR2 SNEGSKA (reference sequence). The CDR3 spans 13 residues. The ends were cut back, 6 bases at V and 1 base at J, with 9 bases in the middle. TCRdb reprocessed the 5' RACE reads with MiXCR, giving one entry per CDR3 protein. The profile shows 340,000 or so distinct CDR3 sequences, 10% to 15% of them singletons. The sequence was collected from a man aged 18 to 30 who had mild COVID-19 (a few samples of this study predate the infection). Cell type and time point are not known. The sample taken for sequencing was PBMCs or a T cell subset sorted from them (not recorded which). J is TRBJ2-2 and V is TRBV20-1; D is ambiguous. CDR3 protein: CSAPRRNTGELFF. CDR3 nucleotide sequence: TGCAGTGCCCCGCGGAGGAACACCGGGGAGCTGTTTTTT.